A selection of T cell receptor beta chains follows, all from one sample in a study of blood T cell repertoires in COVID-19. The table came from immunoSEQ multiplex PCR; TCRdb's copy has only in-frame clones and leaves some out. The data contain 180,000 or so clones, 70% to 85% of them singletons. Specimen: peripheral blood. The origin of the receptors is a man aged 50 to 60 who had recovered from COVID-19. Each CDR3 is given with its conserved first and last residue. Each record gives: CDR3 protein, CDR3 DNA, D gene, clone size, J gene, V gene. A D gene is named only where the DNA matches it firmly. Size values are once, few and many counts, or a class for expanded clones, and some rows have none.

cdr3_aa: CASSPGIRETQYF; cdr3_nt: TGTGCCAGCTCACCAGGCATACGCGAGACCCAGTACTTC; d_call: -; clone_size: -; j_call: TRBJ2-5; v_call: TRBV18
cdr3_aa: CASSPLQGSGAEAFF; cdr3_nt: TGTGCCAGCAGCCCCTTGCAAGGATCCGGGGCTGAAGCTTTCTTT; d_call: -; clone_size: -; j_call: TRBJ1-1; v_call: TRBV9
cdr3_aa: CASSLEGRTEAFF; cdr3_nt: TGTGCCAGCAGCTTGGAGGGGAGAACTGAAGCTTTCTTT; d_call: -; clone_size: -; j_call: TRBJ1-1; v_call: TRBV7-3
cdr3_aa: CASSSGLAGVYEQFF; cdr3_nt: TGTGCCAGCAGTTCCGGACTAGCGGGAGTGTACGAGCAGTTCTTC; d_call: TRBD2; clone_size: -; j_call: TRBJ2-1; v_call: TRBV6-6
cdr3_aa: CSVERAVNTEAFF; cdr3_nt: TGCAGCGTTGAACGAGCCGTAAACACTGAAGCTTTCTTT; d_call: -; clone_size: -; j_call: TRBJ1-1; v_call: TRBV29-1
cdr3_aa: CATSRSRQENGYTF; cdr3_nt: TGTGCCACCAGCAGATCCCGACAAGAGAATGGCTACACCTTC; d_call: -; clone_size: -; j_call: TRBJ1-2; v_call: TRBV15
cdr3_aa: CASIATGGPYEQYF; cdr3_nt: TGTGCCAGCATAGCGACAGGGGGCCCCTACGAGCAGTACTTC; d_call: TRBD1; clone_size: once; j_call: TRBJ2-7; v_call: TRBV6-5
cdr3_aa: CASSISGYGQPQHF; cdr3_nt: TGTGCCAGTAGTATCTCAGGGTATGGTCAGCCCCAGCATTTT; d_call: -; clone_size: -; j_call: TRBJ1-5; v_call: TRBV19
cdr3_aa: CASSRQGNYGYTF; cdr3_nt: TGTGCCAGCAGTCGACAGGGAAACTATGGCTACACCTTC; d_call: TRBD1; clone_size: few; j_call: TRBJ1-2; v_call: TRBV6-5
cdr3_aa: CASSWTGGQPQHF; cdr3_nt: TGTGCCAGCAGTTGGACAGGGGGTCAGCCCCAGCATTTT; d_call: TRBD1; clone_size: -; j_call: TRBJ1-5; v_call: TRBV28
cdr3_aa: CASSPRTRVSNEQFF; cdr3_nt: TGTGCCAGCTCACCACGAACGAGGGTTTCCAATGAGCAGTTCTTC; d_call: -; clone_size: -; j_call: TRBJ2-1; v_call: TRBV18
cdr3_aa: CASSSRQGEAFF; cdr3_nt: TGTGCCAGCAGCTCCAGACAGGGCGAAGCTTTCTTT; d_call: TRBD1; clone_size: once; j_call: TRBJ1-1; v_call: TRBV7-9
cdr3_aa: CASSLTGSGTDTQYF; cdr3_nt: TGTGCCAGCAGCTTGACAGGGTCCGGCACAGATACGCAGTATTTT; d_call: -; clone_size: -; j_call: TRBJ2-3; v_call: TRBV5-5
cdr3_aa: CASSPLVAGPTKETQYF; cdr3_nt: TGTGCCAGCAGCCCTCTGGTAGCGGGCCCGACCAAAGAGACCCAGTACTTC; d_call: TRBD2; clone_size: -; j_call: TRBJ2-5; v_call: TRBV7-9
cdr3_aa: CASSYRDGRSYEQYF; cdr3_nt: TGTGCCAGCAGTTATCGAGACGGGAGATCCTACGAGCAGTACTTC; d_call: -; clone_size: -; j_call: TRBJ2-7; v_call: TRBV28
cdr3_aa: CASSETSGSGGRETQYF; cdr3_nt: TGTGCCAGCAGCGAAACTAGCGGGAGCGGTGGTCGGGAGACCCAGTACTTC; d_call: TRBD2; clone_size: -; j_call: TRBJ2-5; v_call: TRBV3-1/TRBV3-2
cdr3_aa: CASSASGRRSYNEQFF; cdr3_nt: TGTGCCAGTAGTGCGAGCGGGAGGAGGTCCTACAATGAGCAGTTCTTC; d_call: TRBD2; clone_size: -; j_call: TRBJ2-1; v_call: TRBV19
cdr3_aa: CASSLMANTEAFF; cdr3_nt: TGTGCCAGCAGCTTAATGGCGAACACTGAAGCTTTCTTT; d_call: -; clone_size: few; j_call: TRBJ1-1; v_call: TRBV7-3
cdr3_aa: CASSPPLQGSGNTIYF; cdr3_nt: TGTGCCAGCTCACCACCCCTGCAGGGCTCTGGAAACACCATATATTTT; d_call: -; clone_size: -; j_call: TRBJ1-3; v_call: TRBV18
cdr3_aa: CASSLAAGGYEQYF; cdr3_nt: TGCGCCAGCAGCTTGGCTGCGGGAGGCTACGAGCAGTACTTC; d_call: TRBD2; clone_size: -; j_call: TRBJ2-7; v_call: TRBV5-1
cdr3_aa: CASSFTVNTGELFF; cdr3_nt: TGTGCCAGCAGTTTTACGGTGAACACCGGGGAGCTGTTTTTT; d_call: -; clone_size: many; j_call: TRBJ2-2; v_call: TRBV27
cdr3_aa: CASRLRTTGESPLHF; cdr3_nt: TGTGCCAGCAGACTGCGAACGACAGGGGAGTCACCCCTCCACTTT; d_call: TRBD1; clone_size: -; j_call: TRBJ1-6; v_call: TRBV5-5
cdr3_aa: CASGDNEQFF; cdr3_nt: TGTGCCAGCGGAGACAATGAGCAGTTCTTC; d_call: -; clone_size: -; j_call: TRBJ2-1; v_call: TRBV7-2
cdr3_aa: CASSESGTAYSYNEQFF; cdr3_nt: TGTGCCAGCAGTGAATCGGGGACAGCGTACTCCTACAATGAGCAGTTCTTC; d_call: TRBD1; clone_size: -; j_call: TRBJ2-1; v_call: TRBV6-1
cdr3_aa: CAIRGDRGGYEQYF; cdr3_nt: TGTGCCATCAGGGGGGACAGGGGAGGCTACGAGCAGTACTTC; d_call: TRBD1; clone_size: -; j_call: TRBJ2-7; v_call: TRBV10-3
cdr3_aa: CASSAGGARQYF; cdr3_nt: TGTGCCAGCTCTGCGGGAGGTGCGCGGCAGTACTTC; d_call: TRBD2; clone_size: few; j_call: TRBJ2-7; v_call: TRBV7-2
cdr3_aa: CASSYSADEKLFF; cdr3_nt: TGTGCCAGCAGTTACTCGGCAGATGAAAAACTGTTTTTT; d_call: -; clone_size: -; j_call: TRBJ1-4; v_call: TRBV6-5
cdr3_aa: CASSIYRVSGANVLTF; cdr3_nt: TGTGCCAGTAGTATATACAGGGTTTCTGGGGCCAACGTCCTGACTTTC; d_call: -; clone_size: -; j_call: TRBJ2-6; v_call: TRBV19
cdr3_aa: CASSLSGGNTEAFF; cdr3_nt: TGTGCCAGCAGCTTATCCGGGGGGAACACTGAAGCTTTCTTT; d_call: -; clone_size: -; j_call: TRBJ1-1; v_call: TRBV11-2
cdr3_aa: CASSPVDRDEQYF; cdr3_nt: TGTGCCAGCAGCCCCGTGGACAGGGACGAGCAGTACTTC; d_call: TRBD1; clone_size: -; j_call: TRBJ2-7; v_call: TRBV7-9
cdr3_aa: CASSYSNQNVRIAKNIQYF; cdr3_nt: TGTGCCAGCAGTTACTCGAACCAGAACGTCCGAATAGCCAAAAACATTCAGTACTTC; d_call: -; clone_size: -; j_call: TRBJ2-4; v_call: TRBV6-2/TRBV6-3
cdr3_aa: CASSLRGYETQYF; cdr3_nt: TGCGCCAGCAGTCTCAGGGGTTACGAGACCCAGTACTTC; d_call: -; clone_size: once; j_call: TRBJ2-5; v_call: TRBV10-2
cdr3_aa: CASSQDFGEQYF; cdr3_nt: TGTGCCAGCAGCCAAGATTTCGGGGAGCAGTACTTC; d_call: -; clone_size: -; j_call: TRBJ2-7; v_call: TRBV3-1/TRBV3-2
cdr3_aa: CASSHRIPGQGSYEQYF; cdr3_nt: TGTGCCAGCAGTCACAGAATCCCGGGACAGGGCTCCTACGAGCAGTACTTC; d_call: TRBD1; clone_size: -; j_call: TRBJ2-7; v_call: TRBV27
cdr3_aa: CASSYLGSEQYF; cdr3_nt: TGTGCCAGCAGCTATTTAGGGAGCGAGCAGTACTTC; d_call: -; clone_size: -; j_call: TRBJ2-7; v_call: TRBV7-2
cdr3_aa: CASSALAGISSYEQYF; cdr3_nt: TGTGCCAGCAGCGCCCTAGCGGGCATAAGCTCCTACGAGCAGTACTTC; d_call: TRBD2; clone_size: few; j_call: TRBJ2-7; v_call: TRBV11-2
cdr3_aa: CATSGGLDVTDTQYF; cdr3_nt: TGTGCCACCAGCGGAGGACTAGATGTTACAGATACGCAGTATTTT; d_call: TRBD2; clone_size: -; j_call: TRBJ2-3; v_call: TRBV24-1
cdr3_aa: CASSLVVAGGANVLTF; cdr3_nt: TGTGCCAGCAGCTTGGTTGTCGCAGGTGGGGCCAACGTCCTGACTTTC; d_call: -; clone_size: -; j_call: TRBJ2-6; v_call: TRBV5-6
cdr3_aa: CASSLDRSGQGTHEQYF; cdr3_nt: TGTGCCAGCAGCTTAGATCGTTCGGGACAGGGAACCCACGAGCAGTACTTC; d_call: TRBD1; clone_size: -; j_call: TRBJ2-7; v_call: TRBV11-2
cdr3_aa: CATDLALVNTEAFF; cdr3_nt: TGTGCCACAGATTTGGCTCTTGTGAACACTGAAGCTTTCTTT; d_call: -; clone_size: -; j_call: TRBJ1-1; v_call: TRBV7-7
cdr3_aa: CASSMRQGPYNEQFF; cdr3_nt: TGTGCCAGCAGCATGAGACAGGGGCCCTACAATGAGCAGTTCTTC; d_call: TRBD1; clone_size: -; j_call: TRBJ2-1; v_call: TRBV2
cdr3_aa: CASRPGTTFEQYF; cdr3_nt: TGTGCCAGTAGACCCGGGACTACATTTGAGCAGTACTTC; d_call: TRBD2; clone_size: -; j_call: TRBJ2-7; v_call: TRBV19
cdr3_aa: CSVERGQKNTEAFF; cdr3_nt: TGCAGCGTTGAACGGGGACAGAAGAACACTGAAGCTTTCTTT; d_call: TRBD1; clone_size: -; j_call: TRBJ1-1; v_call: TRBV29-1
cdr3_aa: CAWSAKDRANEQFF; cdr3_nt: TGTGCCTGGAGCGCCAAAGACAGGGCGAATGAGCAGTTCTTC; d_call: TRBD1; clone_size: few; j_call: TRBJ2-1; v_call: TRBV30
cdr3_aa: CASSFLQGSNTEAFF; cdr3_nt: TGTGCCAGCAGCTTTCTACAGGGCTCAAACACTGAAGCTTTCTTT; d_call: -; clone_size: once; j_call: TRBJ1-1; v_call: TRBV7-8
cdr3_aa: CASSLEPGGGNTEAFF; cdr3_nt: TGCGCCAGCAGCTTGGAACCGGGAGGCGGGAACACTGAAGCTTTCTTT; d_call: -; clone_size: -; j_call: TRBJ1-1; v_call: TRBV5-1
cdr3_aa: CASSPGSDTQYF; cdr3_nt: TGTGCCAGCAGTCCCGGGTCAGATACGCAGTATTTT; d_call: -; clone_size: -; j_call: TRBJ2-3; v_call: TRBV6-5
cdr3_aa: CASSQGNSGGLYNEQFF; cdr3_nt: TGTGCCAGCAGCCAAGGCAATAGCGGGGGACTCTACAATGAGCAGTTCTTC; d_call: TRBD2; clone_size: once; j_call: TRBJ2-1; v_call: TRBV4-2